Sequencing of this TCR beta chain was carried out in a study of T cell responses to AZD1222 COVID-19 vaccine. Assay used: immunoSEQ multiplex PCR; TCRdb lists only in-frame clones, some missing. This table has tens of thousands of clones, over 85% appearing once. General observations from the study: The study found vaccine-associated CD4 TCRs spanning spike, dominant at 160-218 and 743-854. The number of AZD1222 recipients seropositive at baseline was only six.

The germline V gene encodes CDR1 MGHRA and CDR2 YSYEKL. The V end was cut by 1 base, the J end by 4 bases, with 16 bases between. This CDR3 has 16 residues. Details on this clone: Its target is not known.

The sample in question was peripheral blood, obtained on day 0 of AZD1222 vaccination. V and J are TRBV4-1 and TRBJ1-1; tentative D call: TRBD1 (6 bases). The receptor was derived from an adult in good health. CDR3 protein: CASSQGWGAMSTEAFF. The CDR3, as DNA: TGCGCCAGCAGCCAAGGATGGGGGGCGATGAGCACTGAAGCTTTCTTT.